Listed below are T cell receptor beta chains from one sample, sequenced in a study of blood T cells in healthy people across ages. One entry per CDR3 protein, called by TCRdb with MiXCR from the 5' RACE reads. Among 1 million to 1.2 million distinct CDR3 sequences listed, more than 30% were seen once. Sequencing used blood. The receptors originated from a young man in good health. CDR3s include the opening cysteine and the closing phenylalanine or tryptophan. The order of the fields is D gene, CDR3 length, V gene, J gene, clone size, CDR3 protein, CDR3 DNA. D genes are given only for firm matches. Only part of the rows carry a size: once, few, many, or a class if the clone is expanded.

-	15	TRBV20-1	TRBJ2-5	-	CSAGDLVGSQETQYF	TGCAGTGCTGGAGATTTAGTCGGCAGCCAAGAGACCCAGTACTTC
-	14	TRBV4-1	TRBJ1-4	-	CASSQDGINEKLFF	TGCGCCAGCAGCCAAGACGGGATCAATGAAAAACTGTTTTTT
-	13	TRBV7-2	TRBJ2-1	-	CASSPPRDNEQFF	TGTGCCAGCAGCCCCCCCAGGGACAATGAGCAGTTCTTC
TRBD2	18	TRBV6-5	TRBJ2-3	few	CASSYERLAGLSTDTQYF	TGTGCCAGCAGTTACGAGCGGCTAGCGGGACTTAGCACAGATACGCAGTATTTT
-	15	TRBV28	TRBJ1-3	once	CASSQRVFGGNTIYF	TGTGCCAGCAGCCAAAGGGTATTTGGTGGAAACACCATATATTTT
-	15	TRBV4-1	TRBJ1-5	few	CASSHRDVGNQPQHF	TGCGCCAGCAGCCACAGGGATGTAGGCAATCAGCCCCAGCATTTT
TRBD1	15	TRBV20-1	TRBJ2-1	-	CSAETGSRAYNEQFF	TGCAGTGCTGAGACAGGGAGTAGGGCTTACAATGAGCAGTTCTTC
TRBD1	15	TRBV7-2	TRBJ1-1	-	CASSLASRGLTEAFF	TGTGCCAGCAGCTTAGCGAGCAGGGGGCTAACTGAAGCTTTCTTT
-	18	TRBV12-3/TRBV12-4	TRBJ2-2	few	CASSLRRGQVGNTGELFF	TGTGCCAGCAGTTTAAGGCGAGGCCAGGTGGGGAACACCGGGGAGCTGTTTTTT
TRBD2	18	TRBV4-2	TRBJ2-7	-	CASSLILKRGPSYNEQYF	TGTGCCAGCAGTCTAATCTTAAAGCGGGGACCCTCCTACAATGAGCAGTACTTC
TRBD2	14	TRBV4-2	TRBJ2-5	few	CASSNSGAQETKYF	TGTGCCAGCAGCAATAGCGGGGCTCAAGAGACCAAGTACTTC
-	15	TRBV28	TRBJ1-4	-	CASRLIGVLGEKLFF	TGTGCCAGCAGACTGATTGGGGTCTTGGGTGAAAAACTGTTTTTT
-	16	TRBV20-1	TRBJ1-5	-	CSARDLSGQLNQPQHF	TGCAGTGCTAGAGATCTTTCAGGACAGCTTAATCAGCCCCAGCATTTT
-	15	TRBV6-2/TRBV6-3	TRBJ2-3	-	CASSYNPQGTDTQYF	TGTGCCAGCAGTTATAACCCCCAGGGCACAGATACGCAGTATTTT
TRBD1	15	TRBV14	TRBJ1-2	-	CASSQDDRGGDGYTF	TGTGCCAGCAGCCAAGACGACAGGGGTGGGGATGGCTACACCTTC
-	15	TRBV7-2	TRBJ2-1	-	CASSLASSTYNEQFF	TGTGCCAGCAGCTTAGCTTCCAGCACCTACAATGAGCAGTTCTTC
-	15	TRBV7-6	TRBJ1-5	few	CASSLGADANQPQHF	TGTGCCAGCAGCTTAGGGGCAGATGCCAATCAGCCCCAGCATTTT